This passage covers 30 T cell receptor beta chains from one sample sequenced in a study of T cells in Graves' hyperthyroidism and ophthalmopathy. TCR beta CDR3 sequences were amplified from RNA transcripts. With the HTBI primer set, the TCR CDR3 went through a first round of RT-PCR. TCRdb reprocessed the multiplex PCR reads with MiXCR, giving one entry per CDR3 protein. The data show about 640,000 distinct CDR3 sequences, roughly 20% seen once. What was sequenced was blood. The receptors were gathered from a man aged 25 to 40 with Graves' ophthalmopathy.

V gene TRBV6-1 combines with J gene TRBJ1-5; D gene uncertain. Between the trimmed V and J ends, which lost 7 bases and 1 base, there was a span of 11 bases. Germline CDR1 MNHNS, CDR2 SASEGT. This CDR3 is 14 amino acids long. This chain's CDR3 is CASTQVGSNQPQHF. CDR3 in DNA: TGTGCCAGCACCCAAGTAGGGAGCAATCAGCCCCAGCATTTT.

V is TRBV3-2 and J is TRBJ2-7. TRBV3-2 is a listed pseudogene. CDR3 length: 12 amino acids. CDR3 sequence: CASIRFCYEQYF. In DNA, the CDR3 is TGTGCCAGCATCCGTTTTTGTTACGAGCAGTACTTC.

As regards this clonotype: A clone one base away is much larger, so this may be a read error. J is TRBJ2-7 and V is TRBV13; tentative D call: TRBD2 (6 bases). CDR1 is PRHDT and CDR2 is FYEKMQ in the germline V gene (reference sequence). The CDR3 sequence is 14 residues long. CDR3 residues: CASNLRAGRYEQYF. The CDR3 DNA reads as TGTGCCAGCAACTTACGGGCGGGAAGGTACGAGCAGTACTTC. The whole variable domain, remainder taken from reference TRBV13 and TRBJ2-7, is AAGVIQSPRHLIKEKRETATLKCYPIPRHDTVYWYQQGPGQDPQFLISFYEKMQSDKGSIPDRFSAQQFSDYHSELNMSSLELGDSALYFCASNLRAGRYEQYFGPGTRLTVT.

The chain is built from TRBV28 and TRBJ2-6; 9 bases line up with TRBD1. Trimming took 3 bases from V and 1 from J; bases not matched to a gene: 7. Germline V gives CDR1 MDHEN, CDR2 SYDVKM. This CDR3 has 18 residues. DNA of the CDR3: TGTGCCAGCAGTTTCAGGGACAGGGCTCTATCTGGGGCCAACGTCCTGACTTTC. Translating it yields CASSFRDRALSGANVLTF.

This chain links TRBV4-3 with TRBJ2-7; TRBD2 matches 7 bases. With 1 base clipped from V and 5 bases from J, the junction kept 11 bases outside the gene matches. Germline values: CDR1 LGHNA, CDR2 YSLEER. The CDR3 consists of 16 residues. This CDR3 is CASSQAIGRVVDEQYF. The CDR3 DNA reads TGCGCCAGCAGCCAAGCGATAGGGAGGGTCGTAGACGAGCAGTACTTC.

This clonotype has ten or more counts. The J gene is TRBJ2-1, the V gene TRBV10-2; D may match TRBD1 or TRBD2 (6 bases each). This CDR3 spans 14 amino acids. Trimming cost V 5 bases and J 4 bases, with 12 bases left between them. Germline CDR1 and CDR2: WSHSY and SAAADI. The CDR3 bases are TGCGCCAGCAGTCGCGGGACAAATTACAATGAGCAGTTCTTC. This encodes CASSRGTNYNEQFF.

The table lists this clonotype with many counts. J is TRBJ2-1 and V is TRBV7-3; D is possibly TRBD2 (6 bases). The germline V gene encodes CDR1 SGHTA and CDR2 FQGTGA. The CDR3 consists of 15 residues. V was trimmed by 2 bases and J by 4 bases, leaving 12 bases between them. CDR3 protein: CASSLSGTFYNEQFF. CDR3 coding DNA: TGTGCCAGCAGCTTATCCGGGACTTTTTACAATGAGCAGTTCTTC.

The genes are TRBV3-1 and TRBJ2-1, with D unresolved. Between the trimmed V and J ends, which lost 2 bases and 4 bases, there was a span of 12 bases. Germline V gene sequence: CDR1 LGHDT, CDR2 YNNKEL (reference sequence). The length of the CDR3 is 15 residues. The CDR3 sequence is CASSQIGSEYNEQFF. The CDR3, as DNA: TGTGCCAGCAGCCAAATCGGAAGCGAATACAATGAGCAGTTCTTC.

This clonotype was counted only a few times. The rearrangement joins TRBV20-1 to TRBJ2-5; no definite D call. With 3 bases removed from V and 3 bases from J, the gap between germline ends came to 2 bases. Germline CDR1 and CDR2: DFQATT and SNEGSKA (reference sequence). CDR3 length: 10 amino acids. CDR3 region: CSASKETQYF. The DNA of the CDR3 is TGCAGTGCTAGCAAAGAGACCCAGTACTTC.

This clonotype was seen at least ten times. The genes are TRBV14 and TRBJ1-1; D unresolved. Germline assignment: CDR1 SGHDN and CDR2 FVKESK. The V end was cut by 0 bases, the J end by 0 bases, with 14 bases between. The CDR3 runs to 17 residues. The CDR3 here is CASSQDRGGNLNTEAFF. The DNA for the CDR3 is TGTGCCAGCAGCCAAGATCGAGGAGGGAACCTGAACACTGAAGCTTTCTTT. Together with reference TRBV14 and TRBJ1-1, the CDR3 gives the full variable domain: EAGVTQFPSHSVIEKGQTVTLRCDPISGHDNLYWYRRVMGKEIKFLLHFVKESKQDESGMPNNRFLAERTGGTYSTLKVQPAELEDSGVYFCASSQDRGGNLNTEAFFGQGTRLTVV.

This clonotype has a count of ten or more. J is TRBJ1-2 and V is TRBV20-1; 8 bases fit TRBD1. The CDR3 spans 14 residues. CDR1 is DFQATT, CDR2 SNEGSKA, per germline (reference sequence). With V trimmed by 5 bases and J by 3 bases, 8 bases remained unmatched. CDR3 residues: CSASQGGGHYGYTF. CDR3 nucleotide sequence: TGCAGTGCTTCACAGGGGGGAGGCCACTATGGCTACACCTTC.

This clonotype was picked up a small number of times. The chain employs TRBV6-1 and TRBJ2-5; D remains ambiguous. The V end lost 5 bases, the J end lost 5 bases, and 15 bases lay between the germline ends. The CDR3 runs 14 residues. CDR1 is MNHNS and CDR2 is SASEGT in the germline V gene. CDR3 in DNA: TGTGCCAGCAGTAAAGGGAACTCGCGGGAGACCCAGTACTTC. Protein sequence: CASSKGNSRETQYF.

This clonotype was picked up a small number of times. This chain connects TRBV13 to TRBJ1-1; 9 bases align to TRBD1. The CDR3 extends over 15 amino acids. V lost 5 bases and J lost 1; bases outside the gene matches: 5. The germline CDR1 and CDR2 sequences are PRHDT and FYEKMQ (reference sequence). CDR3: CASSTRTGANTEAFF. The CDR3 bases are TGTGCCAGCAGCACAAGGACAGGGGCGAACACTGAAGCTTTCTTT. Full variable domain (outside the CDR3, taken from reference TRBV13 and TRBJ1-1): AAGVIQSPRHLIKEKRETATLKCYPIPRHDTVYWYQQGPGQDPQFLISFYEKMQSDKGSIPDRFSAQQFSDYHSELNMSSLELGDSALYFCASSTRTGANTEAFFGQGTRLTVV.

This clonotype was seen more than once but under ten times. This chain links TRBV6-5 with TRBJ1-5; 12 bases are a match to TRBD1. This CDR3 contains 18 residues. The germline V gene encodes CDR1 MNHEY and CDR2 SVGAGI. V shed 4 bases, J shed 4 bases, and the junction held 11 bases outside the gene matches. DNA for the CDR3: TGTGCCAGCAGTTGGCACTTGGGACAGGGGGCACGGAATCAGCCCCAGCATTTT. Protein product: CASSWHLGQGARNQPQHF.

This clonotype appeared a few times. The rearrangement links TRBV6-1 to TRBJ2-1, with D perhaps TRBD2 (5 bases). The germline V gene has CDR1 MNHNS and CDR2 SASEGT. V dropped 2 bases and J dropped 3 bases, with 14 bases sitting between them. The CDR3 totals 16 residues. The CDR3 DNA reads TGTGCCAGCAGTGAATCTGGTGGGAGTTTCTACAATGAGCAGTTCTTC. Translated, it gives CASSESGGSFYNEQFF.

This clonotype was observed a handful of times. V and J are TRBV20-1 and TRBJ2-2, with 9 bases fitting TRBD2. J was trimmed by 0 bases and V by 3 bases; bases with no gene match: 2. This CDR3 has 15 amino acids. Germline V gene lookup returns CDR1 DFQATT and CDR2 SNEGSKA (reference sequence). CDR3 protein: CSARLAGANTGELFF. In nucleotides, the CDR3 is TGCAGTGCTAGGTTAGCGGGAGCGAACACCGGGGAGCTGTTTTTT.

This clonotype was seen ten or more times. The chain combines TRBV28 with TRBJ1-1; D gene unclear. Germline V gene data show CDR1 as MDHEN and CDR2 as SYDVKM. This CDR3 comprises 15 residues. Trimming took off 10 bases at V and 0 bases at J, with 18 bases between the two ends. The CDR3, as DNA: TGTGCCACCCTCAGGTTTATGGAGCTGAACACTGAAGCTTTCTTT. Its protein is CATLRFMELNTEAFF.

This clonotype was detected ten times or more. The CDR3 coding sequence is TGTGCCAGCAGCGCCGGGACAGGGGGAAATGAGCAGTTCTTC. It codes for CASSAGTGGNEQFF. The chain carries TRBV11-2 and TRBJ2-1, with TRBD1 matching over 11 bases. V was pared by 5 bases and J by 7 bases, with 4 bases of the junction left unmatched. This CDR3 has 14 amino acids. From germline, CDR1 is SGHAT and CDR2 FQNNGV.

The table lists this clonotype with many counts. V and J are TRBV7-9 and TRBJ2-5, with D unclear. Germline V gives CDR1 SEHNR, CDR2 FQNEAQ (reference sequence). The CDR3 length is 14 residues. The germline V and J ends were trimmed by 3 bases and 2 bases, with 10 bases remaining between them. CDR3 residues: CASSFGQIQETQYF. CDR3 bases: TGTGCCAGCAGCTTCGGGCAGATTCAAGAGACCCAGTACTTC.

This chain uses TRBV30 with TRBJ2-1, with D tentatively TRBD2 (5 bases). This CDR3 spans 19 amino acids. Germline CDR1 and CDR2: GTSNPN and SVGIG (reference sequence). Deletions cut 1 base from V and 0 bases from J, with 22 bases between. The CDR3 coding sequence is TGTGCCTGGAGTGATTTGAGGACTTTCTCTAAGAGCTCCTACAATGAGCAGTTCTTC. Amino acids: CAWSDLRTFSKSSYNEQFF.

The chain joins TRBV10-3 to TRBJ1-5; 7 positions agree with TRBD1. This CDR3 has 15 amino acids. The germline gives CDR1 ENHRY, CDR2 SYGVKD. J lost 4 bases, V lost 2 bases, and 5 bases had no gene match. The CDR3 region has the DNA TGTGCCATCAGTGAGAGGACAGGACTAAATCAGCCCCAGCATTTT. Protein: CAISERTGLNQPQHF.

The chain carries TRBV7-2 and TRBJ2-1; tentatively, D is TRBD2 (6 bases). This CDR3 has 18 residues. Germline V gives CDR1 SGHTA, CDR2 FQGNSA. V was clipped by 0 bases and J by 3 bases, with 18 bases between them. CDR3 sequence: CASSLAGPGTSVYNEQFF. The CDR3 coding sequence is TGTGCCAGCAGCTTAGCGGGTCCCGGGACTTCCGTCTACAATGAGCAGTTCTTC.

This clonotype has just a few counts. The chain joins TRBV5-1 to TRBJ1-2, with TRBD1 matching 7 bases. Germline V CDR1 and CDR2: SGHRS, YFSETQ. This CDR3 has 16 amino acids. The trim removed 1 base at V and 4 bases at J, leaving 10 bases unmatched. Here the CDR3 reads CASSLFPGTEFYGYTF. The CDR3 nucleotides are TGCGCCAGCAGCTTGTTCCCCGGGACAGAGTTCTATGGCTACACCTTC.

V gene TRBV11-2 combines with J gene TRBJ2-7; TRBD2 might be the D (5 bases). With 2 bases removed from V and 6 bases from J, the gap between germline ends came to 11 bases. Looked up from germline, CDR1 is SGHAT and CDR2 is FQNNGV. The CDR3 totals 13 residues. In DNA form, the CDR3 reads TGTGCCAGCAGCTTATCAAGGGAGAGCGAGCAGTACTTC. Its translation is CASSLSRESEQYF.

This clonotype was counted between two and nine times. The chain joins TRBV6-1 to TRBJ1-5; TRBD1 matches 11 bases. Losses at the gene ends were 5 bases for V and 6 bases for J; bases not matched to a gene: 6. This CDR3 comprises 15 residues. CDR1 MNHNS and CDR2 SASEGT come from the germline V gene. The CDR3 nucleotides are TGTGCCAGCAGTAACGGACAGGGGGCTGGTCAGCCCCAGCATTTT. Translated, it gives CASSNGQGAGQPQHF.

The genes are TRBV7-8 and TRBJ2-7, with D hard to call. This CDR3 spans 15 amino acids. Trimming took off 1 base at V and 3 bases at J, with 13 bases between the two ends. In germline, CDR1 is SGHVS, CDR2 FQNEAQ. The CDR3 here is CASSLVRQRDYEQYF. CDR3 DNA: TGTGCCAGCAGCTTAGTCCGCCAGAGAGACTACGAGCAGTACTTC.

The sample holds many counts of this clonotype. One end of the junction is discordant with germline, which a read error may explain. CDR3 region: CTSLANTEAFF. The CDR3 DNA reads TGTACCAGCCTGGCGAACACTGAAGCTTTCTTT. The chain combines TRBV28 with TRBJ1-1; D is unresolved. From germline, CDR1 is MDHEN and CDR2 SYDVKM. This CDR3 is 11 amino acids long.

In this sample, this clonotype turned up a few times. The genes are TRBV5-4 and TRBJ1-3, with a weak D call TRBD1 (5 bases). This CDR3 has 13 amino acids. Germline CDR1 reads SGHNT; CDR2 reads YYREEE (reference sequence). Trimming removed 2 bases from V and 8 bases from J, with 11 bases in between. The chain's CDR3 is CASSLRGRDTIYF. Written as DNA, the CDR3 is TGTGCCAGCAGCTTAAGGGGCCGGGACACCATATATTTT.

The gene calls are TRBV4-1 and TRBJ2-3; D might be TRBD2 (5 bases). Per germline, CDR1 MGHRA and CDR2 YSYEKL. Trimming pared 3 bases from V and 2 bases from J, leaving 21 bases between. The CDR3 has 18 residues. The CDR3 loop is CASSHVRIGRESTDTQYF. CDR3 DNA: TGCGCCAGCAGCCACGTACGAATCGGACGGGAATCCACAGATACGCAGTATTTT.

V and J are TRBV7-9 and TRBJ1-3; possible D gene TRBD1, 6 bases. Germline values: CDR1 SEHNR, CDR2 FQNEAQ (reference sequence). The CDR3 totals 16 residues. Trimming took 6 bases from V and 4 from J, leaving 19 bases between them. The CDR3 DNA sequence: TGTGCCAGCAGTCACTCACGCAGGGGCTCCGGAAACACCATATATTTT. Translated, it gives CASSHSRRGSGNTIYF.